The 16 T cell receptor beta chains below all came from one sample that was sequenced in a study of spatial heterogeneity in lung cancer. Time point: blood at routine non-recurrence follow-up after resection. Via MiXCR, TCRdb re-called the 5' RACE reads, giving one row per CDR3 protein. This table has roughly 38,000 distinct CDR3 sequences, about 10% appearing once. This material consisted of PBMCs, taken at follow-up. Receptors were obtained from a female donor with early-stage non-small cell lung cancer.

This clonotype was counted a few times. The genes are TRBV5-1 and TRBJ2-2, with 10 bases identical to TRBD1. The CDR3 spans 15 residues. Germline V gene data show CDR1 as SGHRS and CDR2 as YFSETQ. J was trimmed by 5 bases and V by 7 bases; bases with no gene match: 8. The CDR3 reads CASASGTGVTGELFF. Written as DNA, the CDR3 is TGCGCCAGCGCTTCTGGGACAGGGGTGACCGGGGAGCTGTTTTTT. Drawing the rest from reference TRBV5-1 and TRBJ2-2, the complete variable domain is KAGVTQTPRYLIKTRGQQVTLSCSPISGHRSVSWYQQTPGQGLQFLFEYFSETQRNKGNFPGRFSGRQFSNSRSEMNVSTLELGDSALYLCASASGTGVTGELFFGEGSRLTVL.

This clonotype was seen at least ten times. V is TRBV7-2 and J is TRBJ2-5; D is unresolved. Germline V CDR1 and CDR2: SGHTA, FQGNSA. CDR3 size: 13 residues. V lost 0 bases and J lost 4, with 6 bases in between. CDR3 bases: TGTGCCAGCAGCTTAGCGGGTCGAGAGACCCAGTACTTC. The encoded protein is CASSLAGRETQYF.

The chain joins TRBV7-2 to TRBJ1-2, with D tentatively TRBD1 (5 bases). Trimming pared 0 bases from V and 14 bases from J, leaving 16 bases between. Germline assignment: CDR1 SGHTA and CDR2 FQGNSA. This CDR3 has 13 amino acids. CDR3 loop: CASSLAAWRGFTF. The CDR3 DNA is TGTGCCAGCAGCTTAGCAGCCTGGCGGGGGTTTACCTTC.

This clonotype was found many times. The chain recombines TRBV30 with TRBJ1-6; no firm D call. CDR3 length: 13 amino acids. Trimming shortened V by 5 bases and J by 9 bases, and 14 bases separated the two germline ends. In germline, CDR1 is GTSNPN, CDR2 SVGIG (reference sequence). The CDR3 region has the DNA TGTGCCTGGGCAGATCTGGCGGGTTCACCCCTCCACTTT. Protein: CAWADLAGSPLHF.

V and J are TRBV7-2 and TRBJ2-2; D uncertain. Germline CDR1 SGHTA, CDR2 FQGNSA. V was clipped by 10 bases and J by 7 bases, with 13 bases between them. The CDR3 sequence is 12 residues long. CDR3 bases: TGTGCCACCGCCCGGTTCGGCGGGGAGCTGTTTTTT. Translating it yields CATARFGGELFF.

V usage is TRBV25-1 and J usage is TRBJ1-2; 9 bases match TRBD1. The V gene end was trimmed by 6 bases and the J gene end by 6 bases; junction bases not matched to a gene: 5. Germline V gene data show CDR1 as MGHDK and CDR2 as SYGVNS. This CDR3 has 13 residues. CDR3 bases: TGTGCCAGCAGAACCTGGGACAGGGATGGCTACACCTTC. Its translation is CASRTWDRDGYTF.

J is TRBJ2-1 and V is TRBV5-1, with 12 bases fitting TRBD2. The CDR3 spans 16 residues. Germline V lookup: CDR1 SGHRS, CDR2 YFSETQ. The V gene end was trimmed by 4 bases and the J gene end by 7 bases; junction bases not matched to a gene: 9. The CDR3 DNA reads as TGCGCCAGCAGCCCGGAACTAGCGGGGGGTAAGAATGAGCAGTTCTTC. Its protein is CASSPELAGGKNEQFF. Variable domain in full (rest from reference TRBV5-1 and TRBJ2-1): KAGVTQTPRYLIKTRGQQVTLSCSPISGHRSVSWYQQTPGQGLQFLFEYFSETQRNKGNFPGRFSGRQFSNSRSEMNVSTLELGDSALYLCASSPELAGGKNEQFFGPGTRLTVL.

This clonotype was counted ten times or more. The chain links TRBV29-1 to TRBJ1-3; D gene unclear. Trimming stripped 8 bases from V and 7 bases from J, with 18 bases between. This CDR3 region has 13 residues. Germline assignment: CDR1 SQVTM and CDR2 ANQGSEA. The DNA of the CDR3 is TGCAGCACCCGAAGCCGGGGAGGGAACACCATATATTTT. Protein: CSTRSRGGNTIYF.

The gene calls are TRBV7-8 and TRBJ2-3; D might be TRBD1 or TRBD2, each matching 5 bases. The germline V gene has CDR1 SGHVS and CDR2 FQNEAQ. Trimming stripped 5 bases from V and 2 bases from J, with 14 bases between. The CDR3 length is 15 residues. CDR3 DNA: TGTGCCAGCAGCCCGAAAGCCGGGGCCACAGATACGCAGTATTTT. The encoded protein is CASSPKAGATDTQYF.

This clonotype was detected only a few times. This sequence joins TRBV4-1 and TRBJ1-4; 10 nucleotides match TRBD1. The junction had 0 bases not matched to a gene; V was cut back by 1 base and J by 7 bases. Looked up from germline, CDR1 is MGHRA and CDR2 is YSYEKL. The CDR3 has 14 amino acids. The DNA of the CDR3 is TGCGCCAGCAGCCAAGGGACAGGGGGTGAAAAACTGTTTTTT. It codes for CASSQGTGGEKLFF.

This chain connects TRBV21-1 to TRBJ2-2; the table's D call, TRBD1, was not checked against the DNA. TRBV21-1 is reported as a pseudogene. The CDR3 is 16 amino acids. CDR3 in DNA: TGTGCCCCTTTTTTGGGGGGACAGGGGAACACCGGGGAGCTGTTTTTT. Residues: CAPFLGGQGNTGELFF.

The gene calls are TRBV12-5 and TRBJ2-7, with TRBD1 matching 8 bases. The CDR3 extends over 14 amino acids. The germline V gene encodes CDR1 LGHNT and CDR2 FRNRAP. Unmatched junction bases numbered 0, after V lost 2 bases and J lost 0 bases. CDR3 sequence: CASGLTGGSYEQYF. CDR3 nucleotides: TGTGCTAGTGGTTTGACAGGGGGCTCCTACGAGCAGTACTTC.

This clonotype was seen ten or more times. The J gene is TRBJ2-3, the V gene TRBV12-3 or TRBV12-4, with D possibly TRBD1 on 5 matching bases. The CDR3 spans 19 residues. Trimming removed 2 bases at V and 0 bases at J, with 21 bases between. The chain's CDR3 is CASSLKSQGGISSTDTQYF. DNA of the CDR3: TGTGCCAGCAGTTTAAAGAGCCAGGGTGGGATTTCGAGCACAGATACGCAGTATTTT.

This clonotype was observed a few times. This chain joins TRBV28 and TRBJ2-7; 8 bases are a match to TRBD1. This CDR3 spans 14 amino acids. Germline V gene lookup returns CDR1 MDHEN and CDR2 SYDVKM. Trimming cost V 6 bases and J 3 bases; bases outside gene matches: 7. DNA of the CDR3: TGTGCCAGCAGCGAGACCGGGACAGGCTACGAGCAGTACTTC. This codes for CASSETGTGYEQYF.

This clonotype came up many times. The chain links TRBV6-5 to TRBJ2-3, with no clear D. Per the germline V gene, CDR1 is MNHEY and CDR2 is SVGAGI. V was trimmed by 5 bases and J by 4 bases, leaving 4 bases between them. The CDR3 covers 11 residues. CDR3 DNA sequence: TGTGCCAGCAGTACCCCAGATACGCAGTATTTT. Its translation is CASSTPDTQYF.

The CDR3 nucleotides read TGTGCCAGCAGCTTGGCCGGGCCTACGATAACAGATACGCAGTATTTT. Translating it yields CASSLAGPTITDTQYF. The gene calls are TRBV7-2 and TRBJ2-3; D is unclear. The CDR3 spans 16 residues. Germline assignment: CDR1 SGHTA and CDR2 FQGNSA. V shed 3 bases and J shed 3 bases, with 16 bases lying between them. Drawing the rest from reference TRBV7-2 and TRBJ2-3, the complete variable domain is GAGVSQSPSNKVTEKGKDVELRCDPISGHTALYWYRQSLGQGLEFLIYFQGNSAPDKSGLPSDRFSAERTGGSVSTLTIQRTQQEDSAVYLCASSLAGPTITDTQYFGPGTRLTVL.